The clone carrying this T cell receptor beta chain came up many times. Its specificity is not known. The sample is drawn from a study of T-cell reconstitution after alpha-beta-depleted transplantation in children. Findings and limits, study-wide: Elevated TCRbeta diversity at day 60 was traced, in some patients, to surviving recipient T cells and thymic progenitors.

V was clipped by 4 bases and J by 6 bases; unmatched bases: 6. This CDR3 is built from 15 residues. Germline CDR1 reads SGHRS; CDR2 reads YFSETQ. Preparation of the TCRbeta library was carried out with unique molecular identifiers. TCRdb redid the calling of the PCR reads with MiXCR, one entry per CDR3 protein. The table includes roughly 490,000 distinct CDR3 sequences, 9.5% to 12% detected once. This specimen consisted of PBMCs, mostly from graft donor cells, obtained 180 days after TCRalphabeta/CD19-depleted stem cell transplant. The clonotype originates from a female patient aged 2-9 years who had a stem cell transplant for aplastic anemia, so the T cells may come from the graft donor. The chain combines TRBV5-1 with TRBJ2-3; the match to TRBD1 covers 12 bases. CDR3 sequence reads: CASSPRDRGRDTQYF. CDR3 DNA sequence: TGCGCCAGCAGCCCGAGGGACAGGGGGCGGGATACGCAGTATTTT. The full variable domain, completed using reference TRBV5-1 and TRBJ2-3, is KAGVTQTPRYLIKTRGQQVTLSCSPISGHRSVSWYQQTPGQGLQFLFEYFSETQRNKGNFPGRFSGRQFSNSRSEMNVSTLELGDSALYLCASSPRDRGRDTQYFGPGTRLTVL.